This T cell receptor beta chain was sequenced in a study of T-cell reconstitution after alpha-beta-depleted transplantation in children. V was pared by 5 bases and J by 1 base, with 4 bases of the junction left unmatched. The CDR3 is made up of 16 amino acids. This clonotype was detected ten times or more. For TCRbeta, the library was prepared with unique molecular identifiers. TCRdb fed the PCR reads into MiXCR, producing one record per CDR3 protein. Altogether around 200,000 distinct CDR3 sequences are present, about 6.3% being singletons, with the ten largest covering around 3%. Source: PBMCs from the stem cell graft donor, taken from the stem cell graft. The source of this sequence is a human donor who donated a stem cell graft to a child with Wiskott-Aldrich syndrome. The rearrangement joins TRBV12-3 or TRBV12-4 to TRBJ2-5; TRBD2 matches 13 bases. The CDR3 loop reads CASSPWTSGGQETQYF. The CDR3 DNA reads TGTGCCAGCAGTCCTTGGACTAGCGGGGGCCAAGAGACCCAGTACTTC.